The next 9 T cell receptor beta chains were all read from a single sample in a study of T-cell reconstitution after alpha-beta-depleted transplantation in children (dated by TCRdb to the mid-2010s). Libraries were built with PCR. The instrument was an Illumina HiSeq 2500. Molecular barcoding was employed in the preparation of TCR libraries, with unique molecular identifiers being used to normalize TCRbeta repertoire quantification. TCRdb trimmed public reads at Q25 via fastp, called clones via MiXCR and kept in-frame beta chains. CDR3 protein duplicates are merged, each entry listing the most common genes and DNA. The sample table records some 590,000 distinct CDR3 sequences; roughly a tenth of these occur just once. Of the sample, 4% is held by the ten largest clones. The specimen was PBMCs from the stem cell graft donor, collected from the stem cell graft. These receptors all stem from a human donor who donated a stem cell graft to a child with acute myeloid leukemia.

This clonotype was seen more than once but under ten times. The gene calls are TRBV27 and TRBJ2-3; 10 nucleotides line up with TRBD2. The CDR3 runs 16 residues. J lost 4 bases, V lost 6 bases, and 10 bases had no gene match. Germline loops: CDR1 MNHEY, CDR2 SMNVEV (reference sequence). The CDR3 region has the DNA TGTGCCAGCAGGCCTGGGGGGGGACTAGCGTCAGATACGCAGTATTTT. Residues: CASRPGGGLASDTQYF.

This clonotype was counted ten times or more. The chain recombines TRBV6-2 or TRBV6-3 with TRBJ2-3; D is ambiguous. V gave up 6 bases and J gave up 2 bases, with 15 bases separating them. The CDR3 totals 15 residues. CDR1 is MNHEY, CDR2 SVGEGT, per germline. CDR3 DNA: TGTGCCAGCAGCCTTACCTCCCCTATCACAGATACGCAGTATTTT. Protein product: CASSLTSPITDTQYF.

This chain links TRBV6-2 or TRBV6-3 with TRBJ2-3, with a possible D match to TRBD2 (6 bases). Germline-derived CDR1 and CDR2 are MNHEY and SVGEGT. V lost 2 bases and J 4 bases, leaving 16 bases between the germline ends. The CDR3 runs 16 residues. CDR3 in amino acids: CASSYVPGVVSDTQYF. The CDR3 DNA is TGTGCCAGCAGTTACGTTCCGGGAGTTGTCTCAGATACGCAGTATTTT.

The rearrangement links TRBV27 to TRBJ2-7, with D uncertain. Per germline, CDR1 MNHEY and CDR2 SMNVEV (reference sequence). This CDR3 is built from 16 residues. V was shortened by 5 bases and J by 2 bases, with 19 bases between the two germline ends. CDR3 in DNA: TGTGCCAGCAGTCCGAGCCGGACCGGTAACCCCTACGAGCAGTACTTC. It is translated as CASSPSRTGNPYEQYF.

The CDR3 sequence is CASGSGLAGGPAGELFF. CDR3 DNA sequence: TGTGCTAGTGGTTCGGGACTAGCGGGAGGGCCGGCCGGGGAGCTGTTTTTT. The rearrangement uses TRBV12-5 and TRBJ2-2, with 16 bases lining up with TRBD2. CDR1 and CDR2 (germline): LGHNT, FRNRAP. This CDR3 contains 17 residues. Trimming removed 4 bases from V and 6 bases from J; junction bases left unmatched: 5.

This clonotype has just a few counts. The V call is TRBV7-9, the J call TRBJ2-1; TRBD2 matches 8 bases. With V trimmed by 3 bases and J by 7 bases, 14 bases remained unmatched. The CDR3 is made up of 17 amino acids. CDR1 is SEHNR and CDR2 is FQNEAQ in the germline V gene (reference sequence). DNA for the CDR3: TGTGCCAGCAGCTTGGACCTTACCGGGACTAGGATTAATGAGCAGTTCTTC. This translates into CASSLDLTGTRINEQFF.

The CDR3 is CASSYSGGNYEAFF. The CDR3 nucleotides read TGTGCCAGCAGTTACTCAGGGGGCAACTATGAAGCTTTCTTT. V gene TRBV6-5 combines with J gene TRBJ1-1, with 7 bases lining up with TRBD1. The junction had 5 bases not matched to a gene; V was cut back by 0 bases and J by 7 bases. Germline V CDR1 and CDR2: MNHEY, SVGAGI. This CDR3 region has 14 residues.

A few counts support this clonotype. The chain has TRBV20-1 and TRBJ2-7; 11 positions agree with TRBD2. With V trimmed by 5 bases and J by 1 base, 10 bases remained unmatched. In germline, CDR1 is DFQATT, CDR2 SNEGSKA (reference sequence). This CDR3 is built from 16 residues. CDR3 sequence (DNA): TGCAGTGCTCCCAGGTCCCGACTAGCGGGATCCTACGAGCAGTACTTC. This encodes CSAPRSRLAGSYEQYF.

This chain links TRBV14 with TRBJ2-1; weak D call: TRBD2 (6 bases). Per germline, CDR1 SGHDN and CDR2 FVKESK. Trimming took 4 bases from V and 10 from J, leaving 20 bases between them. This CDR3 region has 15 residues. The chain's CDR3 is CASSLRDSPRYEQFF. In nucleotides, the CDR3 is TGTGCCAGCAGCCTACGGGACTCTCCTCGATACGAGCAGTTCTTC. Complete variable domain (other parts from reference TRBV14 and TRBJ2-1): EAGVTQFPSHSVIEKGQTVTLRCDPISGHDNLYWYRRVMGKEIKFLLHFVKESKQDESGMPNNRFLAERTGGTYSTLKVQPAELEDSGVYFCASSLRDSPRYEQFFGPGTRLTVL.